Following are 12 T cell receptor beta chains from one sample sequenced in a study of blood T cell repertoires in COVID-19. The method was immunoSEQ multiplex PCR; TCRdb's version includes in-frame clones alone and lacks a portion of them. The table includes about 290,000 clones, approximately 89% detected once. Specimen: peripheral blood. Receptor source: a woman aged 25 to 45 with COVID-19, enrolled during active disease.

This chain connects TRBV6-1 to TRBJ2-2; 12 bases fit TRBD1. Germline V gives CDR1 MNHNS, CDR2 SASEGT. J lost 1 base, V lost 3 bases, and 3 bases had no gene match. The CDR3 contains 17 residues. The CDR3 loop reads CASSDGTGGWNTGELFF. The CDR3 nucleotides are TGTGCCAGCAGTGACGGGACAGGGGGCTGGAACACCGGGGAGCTGTTTTTT.

This clone was detected only a few times. The chain couples TRBV3-1 (or the pseudogene TRBV3-2) to TRBJ2-1; TRBD1 is a possible D gene (6 bases). V lost 1 base, J lost 8 bases, and 15 bases lay in between. The CDR3 consists of 15 residues. The germline V gene encodes CDR1 LGHDT and CDR2 YNNKEL (reference sequence). CDR3 nucleotides: TGTGCCAGCAGCCAAGTTCTCAGGGGTAATGATGAGCAGTTCTTC. Amino acids: CASSQVLRGNDEQFF.

The chain recombines TRBV7-8 with TRBJ1-4; D ambiguous. Germline values: CDR1 SGHVS, CDR2 FQNEAQ. Trimming removed 0 bases from V and 7 bases from J, with 15 bases in between. The CDR3 totals 16 residues. The DNA of the CDR3 is TGTGCCAGCAGCTTAGCGCTCGGGGATTGGGGTGAAAAACTGTTTTTT. Its protein is CASSLALGDWGEKLFF.

The V call is TRBV9, the J call TRBJ2-1, with no clear D. Trimming cost V 1 base and J 8 bases, with 10 bases left between them. CDR3 length: 13 amino acids. The germline V gene encodes CDR1 SGDLS and CDR2 YYNGEE. CDR3 in DNA: TGTGCCAGCAGCGTATTATCTCGGGATGAGCAGTTCTTC. Its translation is CASSVLSRDEQFF.

The V and J genes are TRBV2 and TRBJ1-4; D gene unclear. Germline lookup yields CDR1 SNHLY and CDR2 FYNNEI. With 7 bases removed from V and 0 bases from J, the gap between germline ends came to 6 bases. CDR3 length: 13 amino acids. CDR3 sequence: CASIRATNEKLFF. The CDR3 region has the DNA TGTGCCAGCATTCGGGCAACTAATGAAAAACTGTTTTTT.

The chain recombines TRBV9 with TRBJ2-5, with D perhaps TRBD2 (5 bases). V lost 0 bases and J 1 base, leaving 10 bases between the germline ends. Germline CDR1 is SGDLS and CDR2 is YYNGEE. This CDR3 has 15 residues. This CDR3 is CASSVVGTSQETQYF. The CDR3 DNA is TGTGCCAGCAGCGTAGTTGGCACTAGCCAAGAGACCCAGTACTTC.

The chain joins TRBV28 to TRBJ2-2; D is uncertain. This CDR3 spans 14 amino acids. The V end was cut by 3 bases, the J end by 3 bases, with 8 bases between. CDR1 MDHEN and CDR2 SYDVKM come from the germline V gene. CDR3 nucleotide sequence: TGTGCCAGCAGTTTTGGGCCTTACACCGGGGAGCTGTTTTTT. Residues: CASSFGPYTGELFF.

The chain recombines TRBV27 with TRBJ1-1, with TRBD1 matching 9 bases. The CDR3 is 14 residues long. CDR1 is MNHEY, CDR2 SMNVEV, per germline (reference sequence). V shed 6 bases and J 1 base; nucleotides not matched to a gene: 3. The CDR3 loop is CASRGTGWNTEAFF. The CDR3 nucleotides read TGTGCCAGCAGGGGGACAGGGTGGAACACTGAAGCTTTCTTT.

This clone was picked up one time. The chain uses TRBV7-9 and TRBJ1-1; weak D call: TRBD1 (5 bases). Germline V gives CDR1 SEHNR, CDR2 FQNEAQ (reference sequence). CDR3 size: 13 residues. V was trimmed by 10 bases and J by 7 bases, leaving 19 bases between them. For the CDR3, the DNA is TGTGCCACCCACTCGCGGGGGGGGAGTGAAGCTTTCTTT. Translated, it gives CATHSRGGSEAFF.

This clone was found once. The rearrangement uses TRBV5-4 and TRBJ1-1; D uncertain. CDR3 length: 14 amino acids. CDR1 is SGHNT, CDR2 YYREEE, per germline (reference sequence). The V and J ends lost 4 bases and 1 base respectively, with 11 bases between them. DNA for the CDR3: TGTGCCAGCAGCCCGCTCGGGGAGAACACTGAAGCTTTCTTT. Translating gives CASSPLGENTEAFF.

The rearrangement uses TRBV28 and TRBJ2-1; 12 nucleotides align to TRBD2. Germline assignment: CDR1 MDHEN and CDR2 SYDVKM. The V segment lost 3 bases and the J segment 6 bases; nucleotides outside the gene matches: 9. The CDR3 is made up of 17 amino acids. The CDR3 sequence is CASSFRASGGVVNEQFF. In DNA form, the CDR3 reads TGTGCCAGCAGTTTTCGGGCTAGCGGGGGGGTTGTCAATGAGCAGTTCTTC.

The sample holds one count of this clone. The chain is built from TRBV19 and TRBJ2-3; 7 nucleotides align to TRBD1. The V gene end was trimmed by 5 bases and the J gene end by 5 bases; junction bases not matched to a gene: 4. Germline CDR1 is LNHDA and CDR2 is SQIVND (reference sequence). CDR3 length: 13 amino acids. CDR3 coding DNA: TGTGCCAGTAGTTGGGGGACAGTAGATACGCAGTATTTT. Translation: CASSWGTVDTQYF.